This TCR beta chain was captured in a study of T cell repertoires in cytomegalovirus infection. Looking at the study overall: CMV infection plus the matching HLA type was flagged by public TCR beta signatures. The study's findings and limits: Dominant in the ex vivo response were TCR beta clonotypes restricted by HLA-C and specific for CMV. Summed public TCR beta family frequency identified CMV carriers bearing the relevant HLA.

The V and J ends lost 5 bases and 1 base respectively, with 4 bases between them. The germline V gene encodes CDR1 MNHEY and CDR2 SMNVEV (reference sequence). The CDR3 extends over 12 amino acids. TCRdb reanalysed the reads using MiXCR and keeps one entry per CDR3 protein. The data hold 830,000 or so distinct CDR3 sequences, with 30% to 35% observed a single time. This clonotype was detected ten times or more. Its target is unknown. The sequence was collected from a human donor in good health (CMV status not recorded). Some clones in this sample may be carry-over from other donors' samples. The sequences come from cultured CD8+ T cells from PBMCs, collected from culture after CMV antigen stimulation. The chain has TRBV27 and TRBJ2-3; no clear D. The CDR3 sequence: CASSTRTDTQYF. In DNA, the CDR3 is TGTGCCAGCAGTACTCGCACAGATACGCAGTATTTT.